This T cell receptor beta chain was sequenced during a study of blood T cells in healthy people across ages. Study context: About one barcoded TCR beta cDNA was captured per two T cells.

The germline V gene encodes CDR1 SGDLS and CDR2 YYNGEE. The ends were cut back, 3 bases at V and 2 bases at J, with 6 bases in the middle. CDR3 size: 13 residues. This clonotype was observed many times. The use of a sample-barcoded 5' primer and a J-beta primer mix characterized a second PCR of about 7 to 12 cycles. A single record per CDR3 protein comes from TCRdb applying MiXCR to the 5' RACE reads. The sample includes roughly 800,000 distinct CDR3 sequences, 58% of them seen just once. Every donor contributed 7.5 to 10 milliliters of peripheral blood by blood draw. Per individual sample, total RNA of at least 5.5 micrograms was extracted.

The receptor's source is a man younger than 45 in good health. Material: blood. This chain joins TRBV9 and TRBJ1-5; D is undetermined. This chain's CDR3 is CASSGGGNQPQHF. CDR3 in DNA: TGTGCCAGCAGCGGGGGAGGCAATCAGCCCCAGCATTTT.